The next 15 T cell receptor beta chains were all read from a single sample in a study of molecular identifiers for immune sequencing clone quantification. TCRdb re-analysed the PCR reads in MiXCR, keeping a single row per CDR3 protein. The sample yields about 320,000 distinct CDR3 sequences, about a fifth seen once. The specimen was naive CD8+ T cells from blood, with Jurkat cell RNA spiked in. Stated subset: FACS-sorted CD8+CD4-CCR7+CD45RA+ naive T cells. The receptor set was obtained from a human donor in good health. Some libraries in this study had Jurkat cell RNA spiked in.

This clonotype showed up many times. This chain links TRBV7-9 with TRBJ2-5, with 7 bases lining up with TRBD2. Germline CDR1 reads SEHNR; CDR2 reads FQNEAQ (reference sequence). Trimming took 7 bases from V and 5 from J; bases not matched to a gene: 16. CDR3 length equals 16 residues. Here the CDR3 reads CASILAVTGGGETQYF. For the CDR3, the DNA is TGTGCCAGCATTCTAGCGGTTACAGGTGGAGGGGAGACCCAGTACTTC.

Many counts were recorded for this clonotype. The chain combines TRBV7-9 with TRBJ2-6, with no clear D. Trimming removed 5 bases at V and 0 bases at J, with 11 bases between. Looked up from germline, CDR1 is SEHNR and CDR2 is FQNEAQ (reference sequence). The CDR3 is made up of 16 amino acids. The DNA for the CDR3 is TGTGCCAGCAGCCAACCCTCTATCTCTGGGGCCAACGTCCTGACTTTC. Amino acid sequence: CASSQPSISGANVLTF. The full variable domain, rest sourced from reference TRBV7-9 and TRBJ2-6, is DTGVSQNPRHKITKRGQNVTFRCDPISEHNRLYWYRQTLGQGPEFLTYFQNEAQLEKSRLLSDRFSAERPKGSFSTLEIQRTEQGDSAMYLCASSQPSISGANVLTFGAGSRLTVL.

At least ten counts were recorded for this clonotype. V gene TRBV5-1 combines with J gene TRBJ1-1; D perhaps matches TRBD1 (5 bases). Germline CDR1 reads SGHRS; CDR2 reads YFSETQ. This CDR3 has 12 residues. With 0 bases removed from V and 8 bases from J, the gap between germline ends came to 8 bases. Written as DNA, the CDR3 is TGCGCCAGCAGCTTGGGGGGGGAAGAAGCTTTCTTT. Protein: CASSLGGEEAFF.

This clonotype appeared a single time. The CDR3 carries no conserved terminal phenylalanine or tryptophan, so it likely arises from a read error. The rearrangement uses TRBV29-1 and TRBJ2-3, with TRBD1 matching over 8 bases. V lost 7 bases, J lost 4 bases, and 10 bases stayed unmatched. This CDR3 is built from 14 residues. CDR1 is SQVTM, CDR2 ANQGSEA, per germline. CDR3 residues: CSDLTGGGPDTQYL. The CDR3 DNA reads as TGCAGCGACCTTACAGGGGGAGGCCCAGATACGCAGTATCTT.

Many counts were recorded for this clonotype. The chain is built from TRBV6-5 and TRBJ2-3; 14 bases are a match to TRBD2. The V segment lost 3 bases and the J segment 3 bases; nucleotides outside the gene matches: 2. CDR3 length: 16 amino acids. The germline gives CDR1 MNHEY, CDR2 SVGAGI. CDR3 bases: TGTGCCAGCAGTTATGGGACTAGCGGGGGAACAGATACGCAGTATTTT. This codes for CASSYGTSGGTDTQYF.

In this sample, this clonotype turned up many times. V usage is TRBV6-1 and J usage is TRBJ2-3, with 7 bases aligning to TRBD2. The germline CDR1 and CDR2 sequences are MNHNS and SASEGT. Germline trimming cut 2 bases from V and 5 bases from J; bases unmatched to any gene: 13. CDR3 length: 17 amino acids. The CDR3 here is CASSETVGRSSKDTQYF. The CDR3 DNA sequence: TGTGCCAGCAGTGAAACGGTCGGGAGGTCGTCGAAAGATACGCAGTATTTT.

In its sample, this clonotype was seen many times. The CDR3 DNA reads as TGCAGCGTTGAAGATCGGGGGACTGAAGCTTTCTTT. This codes for CSVEDRGTEAFF. The V call is TRBV29-1, the J call TRBJ1-1, with TRBD1 as a possible D gene (5 bases). The CDR3 is 12 residues long. Trimming cost V 0 bases and J 5 bases, with 7 bases left between them. From germline, CDR1 is SQVTM and CDR2 ANQGSEA.

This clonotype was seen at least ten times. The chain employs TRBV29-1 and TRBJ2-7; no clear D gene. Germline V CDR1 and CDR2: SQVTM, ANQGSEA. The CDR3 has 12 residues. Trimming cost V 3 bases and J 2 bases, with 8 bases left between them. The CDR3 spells CSVETQAYEQYF. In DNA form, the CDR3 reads TGCAGCGTTGAGACACAAGCCTACGAGCAGTACTTC.

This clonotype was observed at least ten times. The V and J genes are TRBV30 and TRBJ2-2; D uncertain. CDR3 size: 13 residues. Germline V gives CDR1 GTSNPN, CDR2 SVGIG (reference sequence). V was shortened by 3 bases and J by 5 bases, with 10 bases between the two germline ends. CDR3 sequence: CAWSLVGTGELFF. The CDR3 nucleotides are TGTGCCTGGAGCCTCGTAGGAACCGGGGAGCTGTTTTTT.

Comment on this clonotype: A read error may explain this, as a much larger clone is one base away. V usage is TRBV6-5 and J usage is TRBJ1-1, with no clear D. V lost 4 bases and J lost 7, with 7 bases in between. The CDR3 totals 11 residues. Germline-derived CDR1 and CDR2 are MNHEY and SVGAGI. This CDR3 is CASSSTSEAFF. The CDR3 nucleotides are TGTGCCAGCAGTTCCACCAGTGAAGCTTTCTTT.

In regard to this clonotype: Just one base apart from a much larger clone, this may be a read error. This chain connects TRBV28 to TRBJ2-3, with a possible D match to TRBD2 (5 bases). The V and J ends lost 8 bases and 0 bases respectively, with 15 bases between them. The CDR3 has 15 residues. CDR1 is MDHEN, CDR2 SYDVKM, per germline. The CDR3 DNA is TGTGCCAGCTCGATTCTAGAGGGAAGCACAGATACGCAGTATTTT. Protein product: CASSILEGSTDTQYF.

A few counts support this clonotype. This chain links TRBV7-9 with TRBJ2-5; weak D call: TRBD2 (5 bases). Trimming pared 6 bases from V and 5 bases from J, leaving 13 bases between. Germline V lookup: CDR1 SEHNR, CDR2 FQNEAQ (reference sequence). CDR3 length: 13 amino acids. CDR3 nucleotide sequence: TGTGCCAGCAGGAGGGCGGGCGTGGAGACCCAGTACTTC. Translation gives CASRRAGVETQYF.

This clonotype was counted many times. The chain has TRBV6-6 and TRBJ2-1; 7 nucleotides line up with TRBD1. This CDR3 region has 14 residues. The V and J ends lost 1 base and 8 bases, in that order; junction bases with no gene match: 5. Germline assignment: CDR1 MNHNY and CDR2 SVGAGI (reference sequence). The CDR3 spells CASSYLTGFYEQFF. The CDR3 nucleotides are TGTGCCAGCAGTTACTTGACAGGGTTCTATGAGCAGTTCTTC.

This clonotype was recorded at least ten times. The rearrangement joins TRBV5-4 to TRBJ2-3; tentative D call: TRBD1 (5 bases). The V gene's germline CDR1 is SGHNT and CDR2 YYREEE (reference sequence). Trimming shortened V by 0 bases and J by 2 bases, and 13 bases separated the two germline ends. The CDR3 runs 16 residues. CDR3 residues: CASSLAWQGVTDTQYF. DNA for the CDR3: TGTGCCAGCAGCTTGGCGTGGCAGGGTGTCACAGATACGCAGTATTTT. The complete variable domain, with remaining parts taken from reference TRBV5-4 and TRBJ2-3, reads ETGVTQSPTHLIKTRGQQVTLRCSSQSGHNTVSWYQQALGQGPQFIFQYYREEENGRGNFPPRFSGLQFPNYSSELNVNALELDDSALYLCASSLAWQGVTDTQYFGPGTRLTVL.

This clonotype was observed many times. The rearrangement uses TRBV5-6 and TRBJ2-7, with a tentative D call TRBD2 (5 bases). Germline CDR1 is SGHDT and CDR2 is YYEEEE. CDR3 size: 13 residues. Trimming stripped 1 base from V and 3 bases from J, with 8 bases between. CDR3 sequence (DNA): TGTGCCAGCAGCTTGATGGAGGTCTACGAGCAGTACTTC. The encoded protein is CASSLMEVYEQYF.